What follows are 9 T cell receptor beta chains derived from one specimen sequenced in a study of T cell responses to AZD1222 COVID-19 vaccine. This table comes from immunoSEQ multiplex PCR, and its TCRdb copy is limited to in-frame clones, with some not included. This table has under 150,000 clones, around 94% appearing once. Sequences were derived from peripheral blood, sampled 28 days after the second AZD1222 dose. Source of these receptors: an adult who received the AZD1222 COVID-19 vaccine.

The chain links TRBV12-5 to TRBJ2-7, with 8 positions matching TRBD1. V was clipped by 6 bases and J by 10 bases; unmatched bases: 20. The germline V gene encodes CDR1 LGHNT and CDR2 FRNRAP. The CDR3 is made up of 16 amino acids. The CDR3 nucleotides are TGTGCTAGTGGCCCGACTACGGCAGGGGGCGTCCAGCGACAGTACTTC. Protein sequence: CASGPTTAGGVQRQYF.

This clone was found a few times. V usage is TRBV12-3 or TRBV12-4 and J usage is TRBJ2-2; D unclear. The CDR3 has 12 amino acids. Trimming removed 4 bases from V and 4 bases from J, with 4 bases in between. The CDR3 DNA reads as TGTGCCAGCAGTTGGGTCACCGGGGAGCTGTTTTTT. It translates to CASSWVTGELFF.

The V call is TRBV2, the J call TRBJ2-1; 9 bases are shared with TRBD1. Germline assignment: CDR1 SNHLY and CDR2 FYNNEI. The CDR3 is made up of 17 amino acids. The trim removed 3 bases at V and 4 bases at J, leaving 10 bases unmatched. The CDR3, as DNA: TGTGCCAGCAGTGACCCCCTTTGGGACAGGGATTACAATGAGCAGTTCTTC. This gives the protein CASSDPLWDRDYNEQFF. Full variable domain (missing parts from reference TRBV2 and TRBJ2-1): EPEVTQTPSHQVTQMGQEVILRCVPISNHLYFYWYRQILGQKVEFLVSFYNNEISEKSEIFDDQFSVERPDGSNFTLKIRSTKLEDSAMYFCASSDPLWDRDYNEQFFGPGTRLTVL.

The chain carries TRBV9 and TRBJ2-3; D is ambiguous. Germline lookup yields CDR1 SGDLS and CDR2 YYNGEE. The CDR3 sequence is 16 residues long. V shed 2 bases and J shed 0 bases, with 13 bases lying between them. Written as DNA, the CDR3 is TGTGCCAGCAGCGTGTCCAGCAGCACTAGCACAGATACGCAGTATTTT. This gives the protein CASSVSSSTSTDTQYF. Looking up the rest from reference TRBV9 and TRBJ2-3 gives the full variable domain: DSGVTQTPKHLITATGQRVTLRCSPRSGDLSVYWYQQSLDQGLQFLIQYYNGEERAKGNILERFSAQQFPDLHSELNLSSLELGDSALYFCASSVSSSTSTDTQYFGPGTRLTVL.

The sample holds a few counts of this clone. This may be a read error, as it is one base from a much larger clone. The V gene is TRBV7-9, the J gene TRBJ2-1, with 8 bases that match TRBD2. V was pared by 5 bases and J by 0 bases, with 3 bases of the junction left unmatched. This CDR3 comprises 15 residues. Germline V gives CDR1 SEHNR, CDR2 FQNEAQ (reference sequence). CDR3 DNA: TGTGCCAGCAGCCCAAGCGGGAGCTCCTACAATGAGCAGTTCTTC. Encoded protein: CASSPSGSSYNEQFF.

The CDR3 DNA follows: TGTGCCAGCAGTAAGTTTCCGGGACAGGGGGCGCTACCCCTCCACTTT. Residues: CASSKFPGQGALPLHF. The chain combines TRBV28 with TRBJ1-6; 12 bases fit TRBD1. The CDR3 length is 16 residues. CDR1 and CDR2 (germline): MDHEN, SYDVKM. The trim removed 5 bases at V and 12 bases at J, leaving 11 bases unmatched.

The V call is TRBV10-3, the J call TRBJ1-1; 8 bases align to TRBD1. The CDR3 extends over 13 amino acids. Germline V gene data show CDR1 as ENHRY and CDR2 as SYGVKD. The junction had 4 bases not matched to a gene; V was cut back by 5 bases and J by 5 bases. CDR3 sequence reads: CAISTGGGTEAFF. In nucleotides, the CDR3 is TGTGCCATCAGTACAGGGGGAGGAACTGAAGCTTTCTTT.

The J gene is TRBJ1-4, the V gene TRBV28, with 8 bases matching TRBD1. Germline-derived CDR1 and CDR2 are MDHEN and SYDVKM. The CDR3 extends over 14 amino acids. The J segment lost 8 bases and the V segment lost 4 bases, leaving 6 bases of the junction unmatched. Here the CDR3 DNA reads TGTGCCAGCAGTTCCGGGACAGGTCGGGAAAAACTGTTTTTT. Its protein product is CASSSGTGREKLFF.

The chain links TRBV7-6 to TRBJ2-2; TRBD1 agrees at 8 bases. This CDR3 has 19 residues. Per the germline V gene, CDR1 is SGHVS and CDR2 is FNYEAQ. Germline trimming cut 1 base from V and 1 base from J; bases unmatched to any gene: 11. The CDR3 DNA reads TGTGCCAGCAGCTTAGAGGAGAGGGGAACAGGGGGGAACACCGGGGAGCTGTTTTTT. It yields the protein CASSLEERGTGGNTGELFF.